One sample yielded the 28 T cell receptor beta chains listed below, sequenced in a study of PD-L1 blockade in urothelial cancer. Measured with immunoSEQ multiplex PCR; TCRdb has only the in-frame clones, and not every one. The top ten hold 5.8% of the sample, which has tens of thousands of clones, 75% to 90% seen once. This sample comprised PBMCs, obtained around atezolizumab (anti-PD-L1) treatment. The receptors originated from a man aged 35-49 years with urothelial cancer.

The CDR3 sequence is CASSPLAGPYNEQFF. Written as DNA, the CDR3 is TGTGCCAGCAGCCCTCTAGCGGGACCCTACAATGAGCAGTTCTTC. V and J are TRBV11-3 and TRBJ2-1; 9 bases are shared with TRBD2. There are 15 residues in the CDR3. Germline V CDR1 and CDR2: SGHNT, YENEEA. The J segment lost 2 bases and the V segment lost 5 bases, leaving 4 bases of the junction unmatched.

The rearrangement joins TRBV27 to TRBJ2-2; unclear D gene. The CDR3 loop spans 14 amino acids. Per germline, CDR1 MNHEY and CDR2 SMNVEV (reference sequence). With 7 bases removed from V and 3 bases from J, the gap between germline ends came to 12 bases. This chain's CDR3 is CASTLYPYTGELFF. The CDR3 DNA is TGTGCCAGCACCCTATACCCCTACACCGGGGAGCTGTTTTTT.

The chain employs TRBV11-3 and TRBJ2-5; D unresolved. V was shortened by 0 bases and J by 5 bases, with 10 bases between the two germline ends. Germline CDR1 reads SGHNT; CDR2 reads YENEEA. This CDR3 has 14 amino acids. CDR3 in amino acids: CASSLEARSETQYF. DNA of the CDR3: TGTGCCAGCAGCTTAGAGGCTCGATCGGAGACCCAGTACTTC.

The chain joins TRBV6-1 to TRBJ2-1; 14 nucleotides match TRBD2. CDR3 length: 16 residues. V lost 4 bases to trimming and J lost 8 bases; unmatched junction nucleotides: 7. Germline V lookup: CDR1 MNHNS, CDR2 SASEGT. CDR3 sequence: CASSVRTSGRRDEQFF. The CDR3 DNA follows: TGTGCCAGCAGTGTCCGGACTAGCGGGAGGAGAGATGAGCAGTTCTTC.

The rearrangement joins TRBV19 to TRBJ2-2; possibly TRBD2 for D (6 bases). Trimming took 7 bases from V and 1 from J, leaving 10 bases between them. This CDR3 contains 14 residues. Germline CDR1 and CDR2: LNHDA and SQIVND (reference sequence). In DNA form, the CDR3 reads TGTGCCAGTAATTTGCGGGAGAACACCGGGGAGCTGTTTTTT. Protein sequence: CASNLRENTGELFF.

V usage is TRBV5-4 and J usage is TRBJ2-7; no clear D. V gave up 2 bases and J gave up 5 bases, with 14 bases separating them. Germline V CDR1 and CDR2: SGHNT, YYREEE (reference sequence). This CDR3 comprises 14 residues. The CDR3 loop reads CASSFIAAANEQYF. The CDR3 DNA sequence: TGTGCCAGCAGCTTCATAGCTGCGGCAAACGAGCAGTACTTC.

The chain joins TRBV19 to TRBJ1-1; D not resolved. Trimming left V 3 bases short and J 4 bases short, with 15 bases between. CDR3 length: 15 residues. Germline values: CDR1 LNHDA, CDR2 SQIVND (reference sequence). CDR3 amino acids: CASSMRAVAGTEAFF. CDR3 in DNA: TGTGCCAGTAGTATGCGAGCTGTCGCAGGCACTGAAGCTTTCTTT.

CDR3 protein: CASSPLPGSYEQYF. As DNA, the CDR3 is TGTGCCAGCAGCCCACTTCCCGGCTCCTACGAGCAGTACTTC. This chain joins TRBV21-1 and TRBJ2-7; the tabulated D call, TRBD2, remains unverified against the DNA. TRBV21-1 is reported as a pseudogene. The CDR3 runs 14 residues.

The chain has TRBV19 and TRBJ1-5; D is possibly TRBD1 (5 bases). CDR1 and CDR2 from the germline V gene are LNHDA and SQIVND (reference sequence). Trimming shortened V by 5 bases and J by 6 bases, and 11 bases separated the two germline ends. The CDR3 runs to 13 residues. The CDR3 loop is CASSFSGSQPQHF. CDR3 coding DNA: TGTGCCAGTAGTTTTTCAGGGTCTCAGCCCCAGCATTTT.

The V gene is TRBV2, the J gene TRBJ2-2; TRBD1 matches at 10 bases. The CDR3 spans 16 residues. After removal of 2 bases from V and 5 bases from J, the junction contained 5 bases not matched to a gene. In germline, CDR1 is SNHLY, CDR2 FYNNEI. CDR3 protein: CASSEWTGGNTGELFF. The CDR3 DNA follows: TGTGCCAGCAGTGAATGGACAGGGGGTAATACCGGGGAGCTGTTTTTT.

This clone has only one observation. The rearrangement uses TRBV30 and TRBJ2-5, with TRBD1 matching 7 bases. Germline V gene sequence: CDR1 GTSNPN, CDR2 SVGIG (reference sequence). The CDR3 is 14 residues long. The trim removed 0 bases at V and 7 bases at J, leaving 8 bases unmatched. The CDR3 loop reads CAWSVRGGLGTQYF. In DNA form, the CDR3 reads TGTGCCTGGAGTGTACGAGGGGGCTTAGGGACCCAGTACTTC.

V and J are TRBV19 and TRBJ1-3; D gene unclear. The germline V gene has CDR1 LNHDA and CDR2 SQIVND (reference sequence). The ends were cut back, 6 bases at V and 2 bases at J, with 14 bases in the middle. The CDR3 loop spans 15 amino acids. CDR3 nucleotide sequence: TGTGCCAGTAGAACCCCCCAGGAGGCTGGAAACACCATATATTTT. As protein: CASRTPQEAGNTIYF.

CDR3 sequence: CASSALQGIQETQYF. CDR3 coding DNA: TGTGCCAGCAGCGCGCTCCAGGGGATCCAAGAGACCCAGTACTTC. V and J are TRBV7-9 and TRBJ2-5; D is perhaps TRBD1 (6 bases). CDR1 and CDR2 from the germline V gene are SEHNR and FQNEAQ (reference sequence). The V end lost 5 bases, the J end lost 1 base, and 14 bases lay between the germline ends. CDR3 length equals 15 residues.

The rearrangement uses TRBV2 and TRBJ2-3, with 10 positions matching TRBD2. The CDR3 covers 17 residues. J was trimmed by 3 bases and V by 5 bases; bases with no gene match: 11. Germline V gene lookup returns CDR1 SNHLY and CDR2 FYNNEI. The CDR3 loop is CASSFLAASGRTDTQYF. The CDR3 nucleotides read TGTGCCAGCAGTTTCCTTGCCGCTAGCGGGAGAACAGATACGCAGTATTTT.

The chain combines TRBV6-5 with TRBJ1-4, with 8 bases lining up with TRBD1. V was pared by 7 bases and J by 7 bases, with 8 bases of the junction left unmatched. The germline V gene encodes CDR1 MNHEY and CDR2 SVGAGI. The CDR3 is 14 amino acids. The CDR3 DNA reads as TGTGCCAGCACCCAGGACAGGGATGGTGAAAAACTGTTTTTT. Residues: CASTQDRDGEKLFF.

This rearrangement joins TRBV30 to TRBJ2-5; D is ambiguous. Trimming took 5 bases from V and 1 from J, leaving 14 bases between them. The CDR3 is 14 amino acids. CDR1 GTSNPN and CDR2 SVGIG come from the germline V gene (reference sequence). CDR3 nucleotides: TGTGCCTGGGCTGGAGACGTCCTCCAAGAGACCCAGTACTTC. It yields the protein CAWAGDVLQETQYF.

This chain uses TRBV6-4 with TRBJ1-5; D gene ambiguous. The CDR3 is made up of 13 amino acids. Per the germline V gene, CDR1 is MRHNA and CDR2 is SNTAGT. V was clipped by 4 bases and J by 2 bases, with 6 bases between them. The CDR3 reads CASSAEGNQPQHF. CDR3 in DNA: TGTGCCAGCAGTGCCGAGGGCAATCAGCCCCAGCATTTT.

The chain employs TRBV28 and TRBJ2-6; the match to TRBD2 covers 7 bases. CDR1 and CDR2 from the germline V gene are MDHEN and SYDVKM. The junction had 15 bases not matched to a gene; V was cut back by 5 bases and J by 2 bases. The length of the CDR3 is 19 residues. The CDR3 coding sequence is TGTGCCAGCAGTCCCACCCCTAGCGGATCTCCGCCTGGGGCCAACGTCCTGACTTTC. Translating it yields CASSPTPSGSPPGANVLTF.

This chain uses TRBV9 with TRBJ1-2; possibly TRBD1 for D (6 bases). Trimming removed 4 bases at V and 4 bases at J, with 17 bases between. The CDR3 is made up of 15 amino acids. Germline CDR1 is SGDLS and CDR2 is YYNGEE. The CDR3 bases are TGTGCCAGCAGCCACAATCCGGGACAAGGCTATGGCTACACCTTC. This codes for CASSHNPGQGYGYTF.

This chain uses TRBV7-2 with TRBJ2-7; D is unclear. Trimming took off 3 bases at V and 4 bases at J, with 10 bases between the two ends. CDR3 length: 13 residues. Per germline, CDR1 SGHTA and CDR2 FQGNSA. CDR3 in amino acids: CASSLAPQYEQYF. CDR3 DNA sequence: TGTGCCAGCAGCTTGGCCCCCCAATACGAGCAGTACTTC.

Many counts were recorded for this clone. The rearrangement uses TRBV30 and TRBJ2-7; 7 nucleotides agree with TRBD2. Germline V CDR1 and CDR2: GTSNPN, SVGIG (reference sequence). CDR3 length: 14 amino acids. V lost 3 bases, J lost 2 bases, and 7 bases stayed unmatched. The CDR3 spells CAWRGLVGTYEQYF. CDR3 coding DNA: TGTGCCTGGAGAGGACTAGTGGGCACCTACGAGCAGTACTTC.

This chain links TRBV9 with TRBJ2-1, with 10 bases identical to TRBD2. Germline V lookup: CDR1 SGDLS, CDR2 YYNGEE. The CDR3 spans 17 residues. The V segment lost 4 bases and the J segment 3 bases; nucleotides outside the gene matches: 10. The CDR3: CASSQLASGSIYNEQFF. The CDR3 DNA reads TGTGCCAGCAGCCAGCTGGCTAGCGGGAGTATCTACAATGAGCAGTTCTTC.

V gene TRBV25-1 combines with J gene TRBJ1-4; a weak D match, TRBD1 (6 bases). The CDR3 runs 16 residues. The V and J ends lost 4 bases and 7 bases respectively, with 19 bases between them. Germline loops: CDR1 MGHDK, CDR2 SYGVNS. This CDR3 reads CASSVGGRGSGEKLFF. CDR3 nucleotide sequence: TGTGCCAGCAGTGTGGGGGGGAGGGGGTCGGGTGAAAAACTGTTTTTT. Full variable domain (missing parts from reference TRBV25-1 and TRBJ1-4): EADIYQTPRYLVIGTGKKITLECSQTMGHDKMYWYQQDPGMELHLIHYSYGVNSTEKGDLSSESTVSRIRTEHFPLTLESARPSHTSQYLCASSVGGRGSGEKLFFGSGTQLSVL.

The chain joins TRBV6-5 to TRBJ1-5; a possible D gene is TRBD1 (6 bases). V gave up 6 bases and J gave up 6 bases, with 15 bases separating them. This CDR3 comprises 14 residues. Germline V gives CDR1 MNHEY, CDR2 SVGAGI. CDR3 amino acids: CASSSTGLVQPQHF. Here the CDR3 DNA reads TGTGCCAGCAGCTCCACAGGGTTGGTTCAGCCCCAGCATTTT.

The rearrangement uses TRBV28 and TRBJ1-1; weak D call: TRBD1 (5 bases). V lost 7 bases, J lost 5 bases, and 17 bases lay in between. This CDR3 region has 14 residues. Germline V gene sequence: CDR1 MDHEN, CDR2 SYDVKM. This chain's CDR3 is CASNRGGSKTEAFF. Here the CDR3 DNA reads TGTGCCAGCAACCGGGGGGGGTCGAAGACTGAAGCTTTCTTT.

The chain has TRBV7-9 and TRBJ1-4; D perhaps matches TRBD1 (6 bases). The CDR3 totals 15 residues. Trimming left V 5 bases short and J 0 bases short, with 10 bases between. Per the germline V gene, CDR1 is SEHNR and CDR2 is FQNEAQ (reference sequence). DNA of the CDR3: TGTGCCAGCAGCCTTGACAGGACAACTAATGAAAAACTGTTTTTT. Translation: CASSLDRTTNEKLFF.

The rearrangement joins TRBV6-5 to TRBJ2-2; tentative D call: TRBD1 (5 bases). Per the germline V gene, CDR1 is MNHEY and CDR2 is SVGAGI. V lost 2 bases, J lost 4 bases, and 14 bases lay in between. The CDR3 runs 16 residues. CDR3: CASSYQSRVFTGELFF. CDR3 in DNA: TGTGCCAGCAGTTACCAGTCCAGGGTGTTCACCGGGGAGCTGTTTTTT.

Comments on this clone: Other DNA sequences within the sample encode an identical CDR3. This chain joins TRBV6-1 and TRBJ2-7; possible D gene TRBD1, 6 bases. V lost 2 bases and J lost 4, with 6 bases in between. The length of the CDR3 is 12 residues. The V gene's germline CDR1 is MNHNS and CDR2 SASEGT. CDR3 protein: CASSERGYEQYF. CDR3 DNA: TGTGCCAGCAGTGAAAGGGGGTACGAGCAGTACTTC.